This T cell receptor beta chain comes out of a study of cytomegalovirus exposure and HLA in healthy donors. Germline loops: CDR1 SGHNT, CDR2 YYREEE (reference sequence). The CDR3 runs 15 residues. J gave up 4 bases and V 4 bases, and 5 bases lay outside the gene matches. PCR primers comprised 60 Vbeta and 13 Jbeta primers. The table came from immunoSEQ multiplex PCR; TCRdb's copy has only in-frame clones and leaves some out. Of around 180,000 clones in the sample, approximately 80% were seen once. Sequencing input: PBMCs. The J gene is TRBJ2-5, the V gene TRBV5-4, with TRBD2 matching over 12 bases. The TCR was taken from a boy younger than 10 in good health and CMV-seronegative. In nucleotides, the CDR3 is TGTGCCAGCAGCAAGACTAGCGGGGGTGGAGAGACCCAGTACTTC. Its translation is CASSKTSGGGETQYF.